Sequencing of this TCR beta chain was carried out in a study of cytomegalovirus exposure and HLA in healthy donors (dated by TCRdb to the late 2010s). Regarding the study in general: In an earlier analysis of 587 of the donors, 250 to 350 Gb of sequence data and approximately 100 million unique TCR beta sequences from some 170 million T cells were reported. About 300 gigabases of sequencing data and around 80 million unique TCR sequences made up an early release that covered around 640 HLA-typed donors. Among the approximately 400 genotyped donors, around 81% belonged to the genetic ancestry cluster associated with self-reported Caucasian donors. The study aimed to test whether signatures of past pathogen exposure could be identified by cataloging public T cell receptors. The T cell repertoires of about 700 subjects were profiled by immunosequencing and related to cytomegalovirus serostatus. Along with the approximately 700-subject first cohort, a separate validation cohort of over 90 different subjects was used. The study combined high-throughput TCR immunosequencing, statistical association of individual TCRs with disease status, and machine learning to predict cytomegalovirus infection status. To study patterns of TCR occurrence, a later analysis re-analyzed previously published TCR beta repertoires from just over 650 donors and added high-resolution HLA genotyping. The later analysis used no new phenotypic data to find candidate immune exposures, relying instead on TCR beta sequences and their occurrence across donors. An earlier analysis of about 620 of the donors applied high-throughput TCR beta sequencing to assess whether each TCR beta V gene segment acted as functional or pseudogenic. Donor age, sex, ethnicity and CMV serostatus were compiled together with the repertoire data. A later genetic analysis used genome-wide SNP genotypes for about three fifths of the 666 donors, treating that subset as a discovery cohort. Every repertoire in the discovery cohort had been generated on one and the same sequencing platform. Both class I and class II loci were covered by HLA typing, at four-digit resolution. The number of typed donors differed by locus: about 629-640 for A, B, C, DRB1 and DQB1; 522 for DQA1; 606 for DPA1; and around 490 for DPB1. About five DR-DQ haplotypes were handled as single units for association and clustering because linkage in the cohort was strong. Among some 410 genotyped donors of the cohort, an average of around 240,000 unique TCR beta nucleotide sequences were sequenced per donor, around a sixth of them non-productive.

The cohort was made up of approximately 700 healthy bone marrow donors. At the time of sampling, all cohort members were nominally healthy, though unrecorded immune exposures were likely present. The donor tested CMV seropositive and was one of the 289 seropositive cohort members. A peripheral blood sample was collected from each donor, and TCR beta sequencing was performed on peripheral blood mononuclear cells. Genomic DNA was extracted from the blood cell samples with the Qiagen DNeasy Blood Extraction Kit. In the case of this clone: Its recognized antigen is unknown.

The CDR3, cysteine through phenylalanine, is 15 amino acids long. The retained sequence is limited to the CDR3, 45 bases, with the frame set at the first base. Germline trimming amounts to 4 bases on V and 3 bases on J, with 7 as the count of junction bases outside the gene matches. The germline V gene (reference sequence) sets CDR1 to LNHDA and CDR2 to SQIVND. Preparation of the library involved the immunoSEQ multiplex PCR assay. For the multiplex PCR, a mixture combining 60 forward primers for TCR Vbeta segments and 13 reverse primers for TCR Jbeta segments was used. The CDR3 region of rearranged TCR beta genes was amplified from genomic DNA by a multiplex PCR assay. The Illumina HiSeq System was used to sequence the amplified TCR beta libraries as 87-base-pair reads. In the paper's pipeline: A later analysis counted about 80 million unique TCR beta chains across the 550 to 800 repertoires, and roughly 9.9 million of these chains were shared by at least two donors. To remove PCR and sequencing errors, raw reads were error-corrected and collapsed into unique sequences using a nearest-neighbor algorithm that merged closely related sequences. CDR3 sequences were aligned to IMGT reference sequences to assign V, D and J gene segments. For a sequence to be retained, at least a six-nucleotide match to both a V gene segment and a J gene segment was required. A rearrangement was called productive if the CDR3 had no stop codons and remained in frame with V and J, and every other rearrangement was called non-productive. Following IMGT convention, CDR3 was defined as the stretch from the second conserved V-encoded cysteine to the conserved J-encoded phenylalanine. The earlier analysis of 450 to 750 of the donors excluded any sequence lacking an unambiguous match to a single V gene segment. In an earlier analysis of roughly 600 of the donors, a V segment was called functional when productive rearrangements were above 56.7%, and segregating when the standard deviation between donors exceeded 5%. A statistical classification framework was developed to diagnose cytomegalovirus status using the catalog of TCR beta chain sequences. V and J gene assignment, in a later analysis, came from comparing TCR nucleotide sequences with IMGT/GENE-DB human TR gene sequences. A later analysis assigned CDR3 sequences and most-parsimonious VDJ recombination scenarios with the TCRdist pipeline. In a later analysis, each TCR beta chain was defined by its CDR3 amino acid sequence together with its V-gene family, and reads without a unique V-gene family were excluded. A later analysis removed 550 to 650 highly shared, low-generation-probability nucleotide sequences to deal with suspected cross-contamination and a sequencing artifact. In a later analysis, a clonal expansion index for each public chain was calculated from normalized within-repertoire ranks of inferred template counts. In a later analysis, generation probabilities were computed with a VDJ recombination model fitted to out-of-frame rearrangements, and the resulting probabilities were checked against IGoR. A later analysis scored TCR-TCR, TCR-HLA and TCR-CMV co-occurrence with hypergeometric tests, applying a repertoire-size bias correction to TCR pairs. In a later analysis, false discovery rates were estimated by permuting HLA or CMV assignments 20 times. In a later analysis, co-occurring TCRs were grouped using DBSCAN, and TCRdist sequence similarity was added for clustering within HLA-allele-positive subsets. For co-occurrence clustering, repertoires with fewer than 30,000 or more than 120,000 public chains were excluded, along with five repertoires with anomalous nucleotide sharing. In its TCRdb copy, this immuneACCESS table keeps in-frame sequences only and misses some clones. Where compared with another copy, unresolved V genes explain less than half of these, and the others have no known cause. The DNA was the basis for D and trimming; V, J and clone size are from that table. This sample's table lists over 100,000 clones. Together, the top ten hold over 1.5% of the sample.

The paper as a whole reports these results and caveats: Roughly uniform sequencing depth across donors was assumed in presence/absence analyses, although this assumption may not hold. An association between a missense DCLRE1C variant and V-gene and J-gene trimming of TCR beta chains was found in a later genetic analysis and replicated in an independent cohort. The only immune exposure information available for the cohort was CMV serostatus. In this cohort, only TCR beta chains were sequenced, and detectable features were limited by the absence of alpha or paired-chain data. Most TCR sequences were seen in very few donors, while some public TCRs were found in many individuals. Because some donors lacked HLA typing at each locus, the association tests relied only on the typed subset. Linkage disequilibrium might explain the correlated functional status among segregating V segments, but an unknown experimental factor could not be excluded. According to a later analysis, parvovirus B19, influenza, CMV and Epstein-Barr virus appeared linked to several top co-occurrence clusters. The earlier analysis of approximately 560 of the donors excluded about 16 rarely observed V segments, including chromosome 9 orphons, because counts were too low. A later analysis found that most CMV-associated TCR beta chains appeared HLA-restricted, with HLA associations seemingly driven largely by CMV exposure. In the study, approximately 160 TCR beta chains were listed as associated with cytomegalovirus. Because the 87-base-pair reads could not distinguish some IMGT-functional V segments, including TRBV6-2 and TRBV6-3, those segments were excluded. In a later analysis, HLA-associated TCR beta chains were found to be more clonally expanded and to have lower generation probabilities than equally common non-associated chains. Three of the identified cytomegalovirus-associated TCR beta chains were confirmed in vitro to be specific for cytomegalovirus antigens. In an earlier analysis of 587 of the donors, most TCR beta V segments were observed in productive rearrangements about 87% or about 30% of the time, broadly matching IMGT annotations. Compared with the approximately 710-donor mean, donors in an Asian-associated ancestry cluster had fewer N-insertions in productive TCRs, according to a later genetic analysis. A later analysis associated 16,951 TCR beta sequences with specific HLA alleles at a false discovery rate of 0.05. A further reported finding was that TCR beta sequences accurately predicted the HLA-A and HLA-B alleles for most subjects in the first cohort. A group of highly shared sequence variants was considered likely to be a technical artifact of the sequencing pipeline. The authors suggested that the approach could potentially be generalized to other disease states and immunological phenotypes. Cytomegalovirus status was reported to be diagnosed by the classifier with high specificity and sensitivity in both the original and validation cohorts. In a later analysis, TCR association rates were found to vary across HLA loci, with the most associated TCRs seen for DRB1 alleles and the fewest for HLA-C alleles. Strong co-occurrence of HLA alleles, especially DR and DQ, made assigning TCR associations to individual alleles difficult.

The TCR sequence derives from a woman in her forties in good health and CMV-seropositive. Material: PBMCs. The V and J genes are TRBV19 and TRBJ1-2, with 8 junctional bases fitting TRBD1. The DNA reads TGTGCCAGTAGTAGGAGGACAGGGCGGGACTATGGCTACACCTTC. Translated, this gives CASSRRTGRDYGYTF.